What follows are 3 T cell receptor beta chains derived from one specimen sequenced in a study of vaccination effects on CD4 cells after COVID-19. In the ViraFEST assay, antigen-specific CD4+ clonotypes were identified by expansion after peptide-pool stimulation. At the end of 10 days of culture, CD4+ T cells were isolated. Negative nucleocapsid antibody tests before and after vaccination confirmed no previous SARS-CoV-2 infection. Their specific antigens are unknown. Produced via immunoSEQ multiplex PCR; TCRdb's table is partial and in-frame only. The top ten clones hold around 30% of a sample with some 28,000 clones, more than 70% of them seen once. The sequences come from CD4+ T cells from PBMCs cultured with SARS-CoV-2 spike peptides, collected before COVID-19 vaccination. These TCRs come from a human donor who received a COVID-19 vaccine.

The table lists this clone with a few counts. This chain joins TRBV3-1 (or the pseudogene TRBV3-2) and TRBJ1-4; 8 positions agree with TRBD1. The CDR3 sequence is 14 residues long. The germline gives CDR1 LGHDT, CDR2 YNNKEL (reference sequence). The junction had 5 bases not matched to a gene; V was cut back by 4 bases and J by 7 bases. The CDR3 sequence is CASSRQGISEKLFF. The CDR3 nucleotides are TGTGCCAGCAGCCGACAGGGGATTAGTGAAAAACTGTTTTTT.

The rearrangement uses TRBV29-1 and TRBJ2-2; 10 positions agree with TRBD2. J gave up 5 bases and V 7 bases, and 16 bases lay outside the gene matches. This CDR3 region has 17 residues. Germline CDR1 reads SQVTM; CDR2 reads ANQGSEA. The CDR3 DNA sequence: TGCAGCGGCCTCAGCGGGAGGGCCGGATTGAGTACCGGGGAGCTGTTTTTT. Translation: CSGLSGRAGLSTGELFF.

The chain is built from TRBV12-3 or TRBV12-4 and TRBJ1-5, with D unclear. Trimming removed 6 bases at V and 0 bases at J, with 6 bases between. The CDR3 has 13 residues. In DNA, the CDR3 is TGTGCCAGCAGCCAGTATAGCAATCAGCCCCAGCATTTT. It codes for CASSQYSNQPQHF.